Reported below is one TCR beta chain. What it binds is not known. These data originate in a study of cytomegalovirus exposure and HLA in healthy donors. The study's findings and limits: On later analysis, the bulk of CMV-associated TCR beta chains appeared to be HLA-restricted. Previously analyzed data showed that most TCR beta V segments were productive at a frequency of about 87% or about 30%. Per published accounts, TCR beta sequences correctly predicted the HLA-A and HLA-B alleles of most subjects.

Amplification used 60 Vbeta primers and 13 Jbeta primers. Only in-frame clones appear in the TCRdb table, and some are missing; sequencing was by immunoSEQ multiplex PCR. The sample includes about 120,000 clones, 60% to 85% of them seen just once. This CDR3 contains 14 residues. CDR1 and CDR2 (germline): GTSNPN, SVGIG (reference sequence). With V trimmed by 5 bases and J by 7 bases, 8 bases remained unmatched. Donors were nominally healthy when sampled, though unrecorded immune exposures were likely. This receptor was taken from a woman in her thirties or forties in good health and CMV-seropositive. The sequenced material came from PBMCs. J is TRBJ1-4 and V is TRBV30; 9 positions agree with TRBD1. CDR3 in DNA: TGTGCCTGGGGGCCGGGACAGGGAGGTGAAAAACTGTTTTTT. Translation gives CAWGPGQGGEKLFF.